These 27 T cell receptor beta chains share one sample of origin, sequenced in a study of tumor-infiltrating lymphocytes in localized non-small cell lung cancer. Profiled with immunoSEQ multiplex PCR; TCRdb holds only in-frame clones, not every one. The sample carries more than 9,500 clones, more than 75% recorded once. Sequenced material: lung tumor tissue. The receptors were sampled from a human donor with non-small cell lung cancer.

V gene TRBV4-1 combines with J gene TRBJ2-7, with 7 positions matching TRBD1. After removal of 2 bases from V and 2 bases from J, the junction contained 6 bases not matched to a gene. CDR1 is MGHRA and CDR2 is YSYEKL in the germline V gene. The CDR3 has 15 amino acids. The CDR3 DNA is TGCGCCAGCAGCCAACGTGACAGGGAGACCTACGAGCAGTACTTC. It specifies CASSQRDRETYEQYF.

The V gene is TRBV10-2, the J gene TRBJ2-5; no clear D gene. Germline V gives CDR1 WSHSY, CDR2 SAAADI. The V end lost 0 bases, the J end lost 1 base, and 9 bases lay between the germline ends. The CDR3 extends over 15 amino acids. This CDR3 reads CASSESYGVQETQYF. The CDR3 DNA is TGCGCCAGCAGTGAGTCTTATGGCGTCCAAGAGACCCAGTACTTC.

The chain recombines TRBV30 with TRBJ1-2; the D is unclear. The CDR3 is made up of 12 amino acids. Germline V CDR1 and CDR2: GTSNPN, SVGIG (reference sequence). The germline V and J ends were trimmed by 4 bases and 7 bases, with 13 bases remaining between them. CDR3 bases: TGTGCCTGGACCGGACCCAGAGGTGGCTACACCTTC. As protein: CAWTGPRGGYTF.

This chain uses TRBV15 with TRBJ2-1; D is unresolved. The V gene's germline CDR1 is LNHNV and CDR2 YYDKDF (reference sequence). Trimming took off 0 bases at V and 7 bases at J, with 10 bases between the two ends. The CDR3 runs to 14 residues. The CDR3 nucleotides read TGTGCCACCAGCAGAGATCACAGCTCGAATGAGCAGTTCTTC. It is translated as CATSRDHSSNEQFF.

The J gene is TRBJ2-2, the V gene TRBV2; possibly TRBD1 or TRBD2 for D (5 bases each). The CDR3 is 14 amino acids. The germline V gene has CDR1 SNHLY and CDR2 FYNNEI. The V end was cut by 4 bases, the J end by 4 bases, with 10 bases between. This chain's CDR3 is CASSAWGFTGELFF. CDR3 DNA sequence: TGTGCCAGCAGTGCTTGGGGGTTCACCGGGGAGCTGTTTTTT.

The chain employs TRBV30 and TRBJ1-2, with unresolved D. Germline assignment: CDR1 GTSNPN and CDR2 SVGIG (reference sequence). V was cut by 0 bases and J by 5 bases, with 16 bases left in between. The CDR3 is made up of 15 amino acids. CDR3 residues: CAWSVRSDGRYGYTF. CDR3 nucleotide sequence: TGTGCCTGGAGTGTACGCAGCGACGGGCGGTATGGCTACACCTTC.

The rearrangement uses TRBV12-5 and TRBJ1-1; D gene unclear. The CDR3 loop spans 13 amino acids. V lost 5 bases and J 1 base, leaving 8 bases between the germline ends. Germline V gene data show CDR1 as LGHNT and CDR2 as FRNRAP. The CDR3 DNA reads as TGTGCTAGTGGTAAGGAACCGAACACTGAAGCTTTCTTT. Encoded protein: CASGKEPNTEAFF.

The V gene is TRBV5-1, the J gene TRBJ1-1, with D possibly being TRBD1 (5 bases). Germline CDR1 and CDR2: SGHRS and YFSETQ. V was trimmed by 0 bases and J by 5 bases, leaving 14 bases between them. The CDR3 consists of 15 residues. As DNA, the CDR3 is TGCGCCAGCAGCTTGGATACGGGACGAAAGACTGAAGCTTTCTTT. Translation: CASSLDTGRKTEAFF.

The chain has TRBV4-2 and TRBJ2-1, with D perhaps matching TRBD2 (5 bases). CDR1 LGHNA and CDR2 YNFKEQ come from the germline V gene. V lost 1 base to trimming and J lost 7 bases, with 11 bases between them. The CDR3 totals 14 residues. Written as DNA, the CDR3 is TGTGCCAGCAGCCAAGGGGCTAGCAATAATGAGCAGTTCTTC. Its protein is CASSQGASNNEQFF.

This clone was seen a handful of times. The V and J genes are TRBV2 and TRBJ2-3; 10 bases agree with TRBD1. This CDR3 has 14 amino acids. Germline V lookup: CDR1 SNHLY, CDR2 FYNNEI. Unmatched junction bases numbered 5, after V lost 6 bases and J lost 5 bases. The CDR3 DNA is TGTGCCAGCAGGTCGGGACAGGGGATAGATACGCAGTATTTT. It specifies CASRSGQGIDTQYF.

V is TRBV9 and J is TRBJ2-1; 10 bases fit TRBD2. J gave up 4 bases and V 3 bases, and 7 bases lay outside the gene matches. The CDR3 runs 16 residues. Germline V gene data show CDR1 as SGDLS and CDR2 as YYNGEE. The CDR3 protein is CASSASGLAVYNEQFF. The DNA for the CDR3 is TGTGCCAGCAGCGCCTCAGGACTAGCGGTTTACAATGAGCAGTTCTTC.

The V and J genes are TRBV11-2 and TRBJ1-3; D call uncertain. The CDR3 consists of 17 residues. V was pared by 0 bases and J by 0 bases, with 12 bases between. Germline lookup yields CDR1 SGHAT and CDR2 FQNNGV. The CDR3 DNA is TGTGCCAGCAGCTTAGAATTACAGAATCCCTCTGGAAACACCATATATTTT. Translated: CASSLELQNPSGNTIYF.

The chain recombines TRBV15 with TRBJ1-5, with 10 bases aligning to TRBD1. Germline CDR1 reads LNHNV; CDR2 reads YYDKDF (reference sequence). With 5 bases clipped from V and 2 bases from J, the junction kept 6 bases outside the gene matches. CDR3 length equals 16 residues. CDR3: CATSGGTGEGNQPQHF. In DNA, the CDR3 is TGTGCCACCAGCGGCGGGACAGGGGAAGGCAATCAGCCCCAGCATTTT. Variable domain in full (rest from reference TRBV15 and TRBJ1-5): DAMVIQNPRYQVTQFGKPVTLSCSQTLNHNVMYWYQQKSSQAPKLLFHYYDKDFNNEADTPDNFQSRRPNTSFCFLDIRSPGLGDTAMYLCATSGGTGEGNQPQHFGDGTRLSIL.

The rearrangement links TRBV28 to TRBJ2-5; 13 nucleotides agree with TRBD2. Germline V gene data show CDR1 as MDHEN and CDR2 as SYDVKM. With V trimmed by 8 bases and J by 5 bases, 11 bases remained unmatched. This CDR3 spans 16 amino acids. The CDR3 loop reads CASCTAGTSGTETQYF. CDR3 coding DNA: TGTGCCAGCTGCACGGCCGGGACTAGCGGGACCGAGACCCAGTACTTC.

V usage is TRBV4-2 and J usage is TRBJ2-5; the D gene is possibly TRBD2 (5 bases). Trimming shortened V by 3 bases and J by 4 bases, and 15 bases separated the two germline ends. This CDR3 is built from 15 residues. Germline V gene data show CDR1 as LGHNA and CDR2 as YNFKEQ. CDR3 in DNA: TGTGCCAGCAGCCAGAGGGCCTCGTGGTCAGAGACCCAGTACTTC. Amino acid sequence: CASSQRASWSETQYF.

The chain joins TRBV30 to TRBJ2-2, with D hard to call. V lost 5 bases and J 9 bases, leaving 10 bases between the germline ends. This CDR3 comprises 11 residues. Germline CDR1 GTSNPN, CDR2 SVGIG (reference sequence). The CDR3 DNA reads as TGTGCCTGGGGGGAATCTCGGGAGCTGTTTTTT. It is translated as CAWGESRELFF.

Sample share makes this clone medium-sized. V and J are TRBV28 and TRBJ2-5; TRBD1 or TRBD2 may be the D gene (6 bases each). Trimming took off 4 bases at V and 5 bases at J, with 23 bases between the two ends. Per the germline V gene, CDR1 is MDHEN and CDR2 is SYDVKM. The CDR3 runs to 17 residues. Here the CDR3 DNA reads TGTGCCAGCAGTTCATTCGGGGGCGCCCTTGGGCGGGAGACCCAGTACTTC. Its translation is CASSSFGGALGRETQYF. Looking up the rest from reference TRBV28 and TRBJ2-5 gives the full variable domain: DVKVTQSSRYLVKRTGEKVFLECVQDMDHENMFWYRQDPGLGLRLIYFSYDVKMKEKGDIPEGYSVSREKKERFSLILESASTNQTSMYLCASSSFGGALGRETQYFGPGTRLLVL.

This chain joins TRBV5-6 and TRBJ2-1; possibly TRBD1 or TRBD2 for D (5 bases each). The CDR3 is made up of 14 amino acids. Between the trimmed V and J ends, which lost 2 bases and 6 bases, there was a span of 12 bases. Germline CDR1 is SGHDT and CDR2 is YYEEEE. The CDR3 coding sequence is TGTGCCAGCAGCTTACCGGGACGGACCAATGAGCAGTTCTTC. Translation gives CASSLPGRTNEQFF.

The chain employs TRBV2 and TRBJ2-5; D is unresolved. The V end was cut by 9 bases, the J end by 3 bases, with 17 bases between. The CDR3 runs to 14 residues. Looked up from germline, CDR1 is SNHLY and CDR2 is FYNNEI. DNA for the CDR3: TGTGCCAGTCTGGGCGTAGCAAGTAAAGAGACCCAGTACTTC. This translates into CASLGVASKETQYF.

This clone was seen a single time. CDR3 region: CASTPRPGVTYEQYF. The CDR3 DNA follows: TGTGCCAGCACTCCACGGCCCGGCGTCACCTACGAGCAGTACTTC. The rearrangement uses TRBV7-2 and TRBJ2-7; D uncertain. Germline V gene sequence: CDR1 SGHTA, CDR2 FQGNSA. This CDR3 contains 15 residues. V gave up 7 bases and J gave up 2 bases, with 18 bases separating them.

The genes are TRBV5-1 and TRBJ1-1, with a weak D call TRBD1 (6 bases). V was pared by 3 bases and J by 3 bases, with 15 bases between. CDR3 size: 15 residues. Germline V gene lookup returns CDR1 SGHRS and CDR2 YFSETQ. The CDR3 bases are TGCGCCAGCAGCTGGGCGGGCAGGGGAGACACTGAAGCTTTCTTT. It encodes CASSWAGRGDTEAFF. Together with reference TRBV5-1 and TRBJ1-1, the CDR3 gives the full variable domain: KAGVTQTPRYLIKTRGQQVTLSCSPISGHRSVSWYQQTPGQGLQFLFEYFSETQRNKGNFPGRFSGRQFSNSRSEMNVSTLELGDSALYLCASSWAGRGDTEAFFGQGTRLTVV.

The chain employs TRBV5-1 and TRBJ2-1; 8 positions agree with TRBD2. The junction had 9 bases not matched to a gene; V was cut back by 0 bases and J by 7 bases. The CDR3 contains 16 residues. In germline, CDR1 is SGHRS, CDR2 YFSETQ. The DNA for the CDR3 is TGCGCCAGCAGCTTGGAGTTAGCGGGAAGGTGGAATGAGCAGTTCTTC. As protein: CASSLELAGRWNEQFF.

The rearrangement joins TRBV5-1 to TRBJ2-7, with D tentatively TRBD2 (6 bases). V was pared by 3 bases and J by 6 bases, with 16 bases between. The CDR3 contains 14 residues. CDR1 and CDR2 (germline): SGHRS, YFSETQ. The DNA for the CDR3 is TGCGCCAGCAGCTCGGGTGGAGGGCAGGCCGAGCAGTACTTC. Translating gives CASSSGGGQAEQYF.

The chain carries TRBV10-3 and TRBJ1-1; no clear D gene. Germline V gene lookup returns CDR1 ENHRY and CDR2 SYGVKD. Trimming stripped 7 bases from V and 0 bases from J, with 6 bases between. CDR3 length: 12 amino acids. The CDR3 bases are TGTGCCATCACCAACATGAACACTGAAGCTTTCTTT. Translated: CAITNMNTEAFF.

The chain uses TRBV23-1 and TRBJ2-1; the match to TRBD1 covers 8 bases. TRBV23-1 is identified as an open reading frame with a role that is uncertain. This CDR3 has 18 amino acids. V shed 0 bases, J shed 5 bases, and the junction held 12 bases outside the gene matches. The CDR3 region has the DNA TGCGCCAGCAGTCAATCTTGTCCGGACAGGGCACGCCACAATGAGCAGTTCTTC. Translation gives CASSQSCPDRARHNEQFF.

CDR3 nucleotides: TGTGCCAGCAGCCCCCGGGCTACGAACACCGGGGAGCTGTTTTTT. Protein: CASSPRATNTGELFF. V gene TRBV5-4 combines with J gene TRBJ2-2; D unresolved. CDR3 size: 15 residues. The germline V gene has CDR1 SGHNT and CDR2 YYREEE (reference sequence). The V end was cut by 4 bases, the J end by 0 bases, with 10 bases between. The full variable domain, in which reference TRBV5-4 and TRBJ2-2 provide the parts outside the CDR3, is ETGVTQSPTHLIKTRGQQVTLRCSSQSGHNTVSWYQQALGQGPQFIFQYYREEENGRGNFPPRFSGLQFPNYSSELNVNALELDDSALYLCASSPRATNTGELFFGEGSRLTVL.

The CDR3 loop is CASQRGSNTEAFF. The CDR3 DNA sequence: TGTGCCAGTCAAAGGGGCAGCAACACTGAAGCTTTCTTT. J is TRBJ1-1 and V is TRBV19, with D possibly TRBD1 on 5 matching bases. Germline values: CDR1 LNHDA, CDR2 SQIVND (reference sequence). CDR3 size: 13 residues. V lost 8 bases and J lost 2, with 12 bases in between.